This record concerns one T cell receptor (beta chain) sequence. What it binds is not known. The data stem from a study of Ad26.COV2.S vaccination and SARS-CoV-2 variants. About the study: Intramuscular Ad26.COV2.S doses were given once or twice, 56 days apart.

Profiled with immunoSEQ multiplex PCR; TCRdb holds only in-frame clones, not every one. The repertoire holds a few hundred thousand clones, with roughly 88% as singletons. Germline V gene sequence: CDR1 SGHNT, CDR2 YENEEA. CDR3 length: 12 residues. V was shortened by 4 bases and J by 8 bases, with 10 bases between the two germline ends. Broader study findings: Vaccine recipients showed a spike-specific TCR breadth that was higher than in placebo recipients.

Treatment defined: over 15 received Ad26.COV2.S at low or high dose, single or two shots; 5 received placebo; per-sample allocation not given. Sampling occurred on day 63 after the first vaccine or placebo injection. This specimen consisted of peripheral blood, obtained in a trial of Ad26.COV2.S vaccine versus placebo. The chain links TRBV11-3 to TRBJ2-3, with a possible D match to TRBD2 (6 bases). This TCR came from a person aged 18-65 years who received the Ad26.COV2.S COVID-19 vaccine or a placebo. The CDR3 sequence is CASSSGTSTQYF. Written as DNA, the CDR3 is TGTGCCAGCAGCTCTGGGACTTCTACGCAGTATTTT. Supplemented by reference TRBV11-3 and TRBJ2-3, the full variable domain reads EAGVVQSPRYKIIEKKQPVAFWCNPISGHNTLYWYLQNLGQGPELLIRYENEEAVDDSQLPKDRFSAERLKGVDSTLKIQPAELGDSAVYLCASSSGTSTQYFGPGTRLTVL.